This T cell receptor beta chain derives from a study of beta chain features in type 1 diabetes. Across the study: Patients were similar to healthy donors in age and gender (as well as in cell yields).

The CDR3 has 13 amino acids. CDR1 LNHDA and CDR2 SQIVND come from the germline V gene (reference sequence). Trimming pared 0 bases from V and 3 bases from J, leaving 5 bases between. Findings and limits, study-wide: There was a possibility that cDNA sequencing over-represented cells with high TCR expression. Still unanswered here is whether HLA type influences TCRB rearrangement. Significant though moderate, a shortening of TCRB CDR3s appeared in all four CD4+ subsets of Type 1 diabetes patients. Shorter templates might be favored by PCR, and equally so in patients and in controls.

Worth noting for this clone: Its specificity is unknown.

Isolated RNA was reverse transcribed in full, so expressed TCRB transcripts were sequenced. The protocol was immunoSEQ multiplex PCR, while the TCRdb copy is restricted to in-frame clones and leaves out a portion. This table holds around 250,000 clones, about 15% found once. The TCR comes from a man younger than 45 with type 1 diabetes. The sequencing input was naive CD4+ T cells from blood. The J gene is TRBJ1-2, the V gene TRBV19, with D unclear. CDR3 nucleotides: TGTGCCAGTAGTATAGAGGCGGACTATGGCTACACCTTC. This translates into CASSIEADYGYTF.